This T cell receptor (beta chain) was sequenced during a study of T-cell reconstitution after alpha-beta-depleted transplantation in children. This clonotype was observed many times. Researchers prepared the TCRbeta library using unique molecular identifiers, the study reports. From the PCR reads, TCRdb called clonotypes with MiXCR, one entry per CDR3 protein. The sample lists about 610,000 distinct CDR3 sequences, over 9.5% occurring once. The CDR3 is made up of 10 amino acids. In germline, CDR1 is SQVTM, CDR2 ANQGSEA. Trimming removed 4 bases at V and 3 bases at J, with 4 bases between. The rearrangement joins TRBV29-1 to TRBJ2-7; D is unclear. The sample here was PBMCs from the stem cell graft donor, taken from the stem cell graft. This clonotype was sampled from a human donor who donated a stem cell graft to a child with acute myeloid leukemia. The CDR3 reads CSVVDYEQYF. The CDR3 nucleotides read TGCAGCGTTGTCGACTACGAGCAGTACTTC.